These T cell receptor beta chains were read from a single sample in a study of T cell repertoires in cytomegalovirus infection. Using its own MiXCR run on the reads, TCRdb lists one record per CDR3 protein. The sample carries about 600,000 distinct CDR3 sequences, more than 20% recorded once. The specimen sequenced was CD8+ T cells from PBMCs. Receptor source: a human donor in good health (CMV status not recorded). Some clones in this sample may be carry-over from other donors' samples. Each CDR3 is given with its conserved first and last residue. A D gene is named only where the DNA matches it firmly. Only part of the rows carry a size: once, few, many, or a class if the clone is expanded.

TRBJ2-7	many	TRBV7-8	-	CASSWWTGDEQYF
TRBJ1-4	-	TRBV12-3/TRBV12-4	-	CASSFGPQGILFF
TRBJ2-7	-	TRBV7-8	-	CASSRQENLYEQYF
TRBJ2-7	few	TRBV15	TRBD1	CATSREEGQTYEQYF
TRBJ1-6	many	TRBV7-9	TRBD1	CASSQNRDSYSPLHF
TRBJ1-1	-	TRBV7-9	-	CASSLARDAFF
TRBJ2-6	-	TRBV7-3	-	CASSTWDTGSGANVLTF
TRBJ2-1	many	TRBV6-2/TRBV6-3	-	CASNPDGSPPYNEQFF
TRBJ1-2	few	TRBV29-1	-	CSVPLAGPNYGYTF
TRBJ1-1	-	TRBV4-1	-	CASSQDGETEAFF
TRBJ2-3	-	TRBV6-2/TRBV6-3	-	CASSYRDPSTDTQYF
TRBJ1-4	-	TRBV14	-	CASSQYLDTSTNEKLFF